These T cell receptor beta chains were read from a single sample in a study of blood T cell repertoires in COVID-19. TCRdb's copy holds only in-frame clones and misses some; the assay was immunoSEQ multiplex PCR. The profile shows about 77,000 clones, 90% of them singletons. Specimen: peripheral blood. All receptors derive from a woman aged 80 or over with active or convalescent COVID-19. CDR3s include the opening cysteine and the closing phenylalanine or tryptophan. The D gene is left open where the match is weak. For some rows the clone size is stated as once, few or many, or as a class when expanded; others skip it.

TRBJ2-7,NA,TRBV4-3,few,CASSQDLSGNYEQYF,TGCGCCAGCAGCCAAGATTTGAGCGGCAACTACGAGCAGTACTTC
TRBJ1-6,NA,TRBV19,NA,CASREGPSTSPLHF,TGTGCCAGTCGGGAAGGACCATCGACCTCACCCCTCCACTTT
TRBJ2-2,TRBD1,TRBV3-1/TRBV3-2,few,CASSRRDRVADTGELFF,TGTGCCAGCAGCCGACGGGACAGGGTGGCGGACACCGGGGAGCTGTTTTTT
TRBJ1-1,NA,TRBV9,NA,CASSVSWGGGTEAFF,TGTGCCAGCAGCGTATCGTGGGGGGGTGGCACTGAAGCTTTCTTT
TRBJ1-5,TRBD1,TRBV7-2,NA,CASSIGSGGYYQPQHF,TGTGCCAGCAGTATCGGGTCAGGGGGCTATTATCAGCCCCAGCATTTT
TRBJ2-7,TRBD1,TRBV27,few,CASSRDREPSYEQYF,TGTGCCAGCAGCCGCGACAGGGAACCATCCTACGAGCAGTACTTC
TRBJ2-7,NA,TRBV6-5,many,CASSPGWGQGPGQYF,TGTGCCAGCAGTCCTGGGTGGGGACAAGGCCCTGGTCAGTACTTC
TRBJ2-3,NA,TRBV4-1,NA,CASSQLERTDTQYF,TGCGCCAGCAGCCAGCTTGAGCGCACAGATACGCAGTATTTT
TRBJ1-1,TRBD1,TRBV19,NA,CASSIEYRGLDTEAFF,TGTGCCAGTAGTATAGAGTACAGGGGGCTAGACACTGAAGCTTTCTTT
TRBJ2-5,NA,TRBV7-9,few,CASSLARGIQETQYF,TGTGCCAGCAGCTTAGCGAGGGGGATCCAAGAGACCCAGTACTTC
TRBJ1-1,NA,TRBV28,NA,CASSFFPLRGGNTEAFF,TGTGCCAGCAGTTTTTTTCCCCTAAGGGGAGGTAATACTGAAGCTTTCTTT
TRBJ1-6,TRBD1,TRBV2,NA,CASSKTGQNSPLHF,TGTGCCAGCAGTAAAACGGGACAGAATTCACCCCTCCACTTT
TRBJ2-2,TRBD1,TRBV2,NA,CASSGDRGQIGELFF,TGTGCCAGCAGTGGGGACAGGGGGCAGATCGGGGAGCTGTTTTTT
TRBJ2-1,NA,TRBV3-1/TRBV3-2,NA,CASSQDWAGSGEQFF,TGTGCCAGCAGCCAAGATTGGGCGGGTTCAGGTGAGCAGTTCTTC
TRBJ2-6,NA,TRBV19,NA,CASSSPGSTGANVLTF,TGTGCCAGTAGTAGCCCAGGGTCCACTGGGGCCAACGTCCTGACTTTC
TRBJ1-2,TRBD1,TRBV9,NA,CASSVVTGVGGYTF,TGTGCCAGCAGCGTAGTAACAGGGGTGGGTGGCTACACCTTC
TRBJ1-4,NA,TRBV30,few,CAWSRQGREKLFF,TGTGCCTGGAGTCGGCAGGGCAGGGAAAAACTGTTTTTT
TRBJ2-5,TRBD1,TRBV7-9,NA,CASSPRQGQETQYF,TGTGCCAGCAGCCCCAGACAGGGTCAAGAGACCCAGTACTTC
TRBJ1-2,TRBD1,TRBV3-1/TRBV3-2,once,CASSNRGLGYTF,TGTGCCAGCAGCAACAGGGGGCTAGGCTACACCTTC
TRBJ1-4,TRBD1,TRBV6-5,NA,CASSYVGGDEKLFF,TGTGCCAGCAGTTACGTAGGGGGCGATGAAAAACTGTTTTTT
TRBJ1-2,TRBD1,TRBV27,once,CASSLLNGQGARGYTF,TGTGCCAGCAGTTTATTAAATGGACAGGGGGCGAGAGGCTACACCTTC
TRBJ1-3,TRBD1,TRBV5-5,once,CASSPSQDRAGNTIYF,TGTGCCAGCAGCCCATCCCAAGACAGGGCGGGAAACACCATATATTTT
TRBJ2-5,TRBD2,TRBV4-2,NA,CASSHLLAGGRQETQYF,TGTGCCAGCAGCCACCTACTAGCGGGGGGACGGCAAGAGACCCAGTACTTC
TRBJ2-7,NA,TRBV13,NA,CASSLRQLVYEQYF,TGTGCCAGCAGCTTACGACAGCTAGTTTACGAGCAGTACTTC
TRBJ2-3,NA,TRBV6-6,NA,CASSYFLQGSDTQYF,TGTGCCAGCAGTTACTTCTTGCAGGGCTCAGATACGCAGTATTTT
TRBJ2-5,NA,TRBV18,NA,CASSPDSQETQYF,TGTGCCAGCTCACCAGACAGCCAAGAGACCCAGTACTTC
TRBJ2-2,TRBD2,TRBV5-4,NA,CASRRGEDTGELFF,TGTGCCAGCCGGCGGGGGGAGGACACCGGGGAGCTGTTTTTT
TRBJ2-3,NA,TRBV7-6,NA,CASSLDAGLTDTQYF,TGTGCCAGCAGCTTAGATGCAGGGCTGACAGATACGCAGTATTTT
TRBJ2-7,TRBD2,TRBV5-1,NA,CASSPASGMISYEQYF,TGCGCCAGCAGCCCGGCTAGCGGGATGATTTCCTACGAGCAGTACTTC
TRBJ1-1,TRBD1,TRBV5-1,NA,CASSLGDRSNTEAFF,TGCGCCAGCAGCTTGGGGGACAGGAGCAACACTGAAGCTTTCTTT
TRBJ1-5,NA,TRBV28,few,CASSSTGKRLGNQPQHF,TGTGCCAGCAGTTCCACAGGGAAGAGGCTTGGCAATCAGCCCCAGCATTTT
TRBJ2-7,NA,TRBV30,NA,CAWSGAYEQYF,TGTGCCTGGAGTGGGGCGTACGAGCAGTACTTC
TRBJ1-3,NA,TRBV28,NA,CASSLDPGSGNTIYF,TGTGCCAGCAGTTTAGATCCAGGGTCTGGAAACACCATATATTTT
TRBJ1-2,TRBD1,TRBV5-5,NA,CASSLGPTTGNYGYTF,TGTGCCAGCAGCTTGGGGCCAACGACAGGGAACTATGGCTACACCTTC
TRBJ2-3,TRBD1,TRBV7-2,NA,CASSLVGTGGTDTQYF,TGTGCCAGCAGCTTAGTAGGGACAGGGGGCACAGATACGCAGTATTTT
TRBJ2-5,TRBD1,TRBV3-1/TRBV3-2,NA,CASSQERDRAAPETQYF,TGTGCCAGCAGCCAAGAAAGGGACAGGGCGGCTCCAGAGACCCAGTACTTC
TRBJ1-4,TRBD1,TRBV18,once,CASSSGDRRGEKLFF,TGTGCCAGCTCAAGCGGGGACAGGAGAGGCGAAAAACTGTTTTTT